The rows below give T cell receptor beta chains drawn from one sample of a study of technical replicates of blood from a handful of donors. Generated by immunoSEQ multiplex PCR, the TCRdb table keeps only in-frame clones and is missing some. This sample has tens of thousands of clones, with approximately 92% found just once. The specimen sequenced was T cells isolated from PBMCs. The receptors were sampled from a human donor in good health. CDR3s include the opening cysteine and the closing phenylalanine or tryptophan. Fields, in order: CDR3 DNA, CDR3 protein, V gene, D gene, clone size, J gene. A D gene is named only where the DNA matches it firmly. Where a row states a size, it is once, few, many or the class of an expanded clone; other rows omit it.

TGTGCCAGCAGCTTCGAGGCCGTTACCTACGAGCAGTACTTC CASSFEAVTYEQYF TRBV5-8 . . TRBJ2-7
TGTGCCAGCTCACCTAGTATGACCTACAATGAGCAGTTCTTC CASSPSMTYNEQFF TRBV18 . . TRBJ2-1
TGTGCCGCAGGGGGGAGGACAGGGGAGGCAGATACGCAGTATTTT CAAGGRTGEADTQYF TRBV10-3 TRBD1 . TRBJ2-3
TGCGCCAGCAGCTTAGTACCTTCGGAGCGCCCGTCCTACGAGCAGTACTTC CASSLVPSERPSYEQYF TRBV5-1 . . TRBJ2-7
TGTGCCAGCAGCTGGTCCGGTTCCTACGAGCAGTACTTC CASSWSGSYEQYF TRBV5-5 . . TRBJ2-7
TGCAGCGTTGAACCGACAGGGACCTACGAGCAGTACTTC CSVEPTGTYEQYF TRBV29-1 TRBD1 . TRBJ2-7
TGTGCCAGCAGCCGGCTGTCAGGGGGAAGTGGCTACACCTTC CASSRLSGGSGYTF TRBV7-3 TRBD1 . TRBJ1-2
TGTGCCAGCAGTGATCCGCGCCTAGCGGGAACCACCGGGGAGCTGTTTTTT CASSDPRLAGTTGELFF TRBV2 TRBD2 . TRBJ2-2
TGCGCCAGCAGTGAGTCCGAGGCAAGCTTCTTT CASSESEASFF TRBV10-2 . . TRBJ1-1
TGTGCCAGCAGCGTAGCAGGGAGGGCAGGTGAGCAGTTCTTC CASSVAGRAGEQFF TRBV9 TRBD2 once TRBJ2-1
TGTGCCAGCAGCTTGACGGGAGAGGAGACCCAGTACTTC CASSLTGEETQYF TRBV5-6 . . TRBJ2-5
TGCAGCGTTGAGGGAGACACCTGGAACCAAGAGACCCAGTACTTC CSVEGDTWNQETQYF TRBV29-1 . . TRBJ2-5
TGTGCCAGCAGCGTACAGGGGATTTCCACTGAAGCTTTCTTT CASSVQGISTEAFF TRBV9 . . TRBJ1-1
TGTGCCAGCAGTTTGATAGGCAGGGCAGGCAATCAGCCCCAGCATTTT CASSLIGRAGNQPQHF TRBV27 . . TRBJ1-5
TGTGCCAGCAGTTTATCGTTTGTAGCTTTCTTT CASSLSFVAFF TRBV28 . . TRBJ1-1
TGTGCCAGCAAACTAGGACCCAGGTCCTACGAGCAGTACTTC CASKLGPRSYEQYF TRBV5-6 . . TRBJ2-7
TGTGCCAGCAGCCTCCTCGGGGCAGGGGATGGCTACACCTTC CASSLLGAGDGYTF TRBV7-9 . . TRBJ1-2
TGTGCCAGCTTATACGGGGGGCCCGAAAAAGGAAACACCATATATTTT CASLYGGPEKGNTIYF TRBV18 . . TRBJ1-3
TGTGCCAGCTCACCAGCCCGGGCAGACAGGGAGACCCAGTACTTC CASSPARADRETQYF TRBV18 . . TRBJ2-5